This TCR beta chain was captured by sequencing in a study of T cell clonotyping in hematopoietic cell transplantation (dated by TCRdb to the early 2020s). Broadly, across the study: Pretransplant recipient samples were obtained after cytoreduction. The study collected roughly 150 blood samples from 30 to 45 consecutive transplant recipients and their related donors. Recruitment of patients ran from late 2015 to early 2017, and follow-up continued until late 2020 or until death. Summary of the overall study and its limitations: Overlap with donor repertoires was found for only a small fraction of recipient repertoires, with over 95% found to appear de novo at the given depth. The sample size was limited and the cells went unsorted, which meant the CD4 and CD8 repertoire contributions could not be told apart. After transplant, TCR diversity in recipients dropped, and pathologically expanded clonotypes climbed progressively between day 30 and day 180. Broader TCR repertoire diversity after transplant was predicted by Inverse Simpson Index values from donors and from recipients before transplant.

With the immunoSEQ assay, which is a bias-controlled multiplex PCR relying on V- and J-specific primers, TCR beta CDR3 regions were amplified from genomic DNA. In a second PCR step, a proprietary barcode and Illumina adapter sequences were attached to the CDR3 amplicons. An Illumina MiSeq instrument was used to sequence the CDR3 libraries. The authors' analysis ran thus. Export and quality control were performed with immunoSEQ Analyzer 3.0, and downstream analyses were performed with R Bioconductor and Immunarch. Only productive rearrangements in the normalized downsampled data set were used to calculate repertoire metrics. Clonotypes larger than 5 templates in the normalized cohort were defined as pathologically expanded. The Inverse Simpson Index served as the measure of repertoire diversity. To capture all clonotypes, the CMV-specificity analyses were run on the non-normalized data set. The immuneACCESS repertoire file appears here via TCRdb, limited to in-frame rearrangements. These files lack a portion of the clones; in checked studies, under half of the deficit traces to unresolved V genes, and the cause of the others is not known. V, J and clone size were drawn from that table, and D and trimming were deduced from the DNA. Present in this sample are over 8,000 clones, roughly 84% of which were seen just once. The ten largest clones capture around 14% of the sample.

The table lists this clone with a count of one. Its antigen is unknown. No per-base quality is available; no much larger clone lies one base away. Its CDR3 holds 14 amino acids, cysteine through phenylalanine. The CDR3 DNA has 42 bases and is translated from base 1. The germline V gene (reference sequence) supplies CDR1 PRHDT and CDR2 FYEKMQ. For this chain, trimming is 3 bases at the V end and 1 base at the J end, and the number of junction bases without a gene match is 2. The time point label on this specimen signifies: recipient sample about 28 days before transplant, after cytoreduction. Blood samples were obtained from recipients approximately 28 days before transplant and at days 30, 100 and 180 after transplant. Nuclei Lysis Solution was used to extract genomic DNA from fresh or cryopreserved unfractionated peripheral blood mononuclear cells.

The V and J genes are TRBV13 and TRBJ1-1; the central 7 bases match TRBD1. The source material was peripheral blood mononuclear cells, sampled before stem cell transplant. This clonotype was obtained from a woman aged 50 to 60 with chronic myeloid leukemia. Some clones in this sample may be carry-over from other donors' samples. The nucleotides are TGTGCCAGCAGCTTGACAGGGTCGAACACTGAAGCTTTCTTT. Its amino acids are CASSLTGSNTEAFF.